Listed here are 19 T cell receptor beta chains from one sample, sequenced in a study of ipilimumab plus nivolumab after autologous stem cell transplantation. This table comes from immunoSEQ multiplex PCR, and its TCRdb copy is limited to in-frame clones, with some not included. Among about 2,100 clones listed, around 82% were seen once. This sample comprised PBMCs, obtained in a trial of ipilimumab plus nivolumab as post-transplant consolidation. These receptors were collected from a male donor with multiple myeloma.

The genes are TRBV2 and TRBJ2-7, with 15 bases that match TRBD2. The CDR3 has 20 residues. Trimming removed 2 bases from V and 1 base from J; junction bases left unmatched: 12. From germline, CDR1 is SNHLY and CDR2 FYNNEI. The CDR3 loop is CASSESGLAGGPWGSYEQYF. CDR3 sequence (DNA): TGTGCCAGCAGTGAATCAGGACTAGCGGGAGGGCCCTGGGGATCCTACGAGCAGTACTTC.

The chain carries TRBV21-1 and TRBJ2-7; the D call TRBD2 from the table was never checked on the DNA. TRBV21-1 is reported as a pseudogene. The CDR3 is 15 residues long. In DNA, the CDR3 is TGTGCCAGCAGCGGGAACATGGGGGGAAGCTACGAGCAGTACTTC. As protein: CASSGNMGGSYEQYF.

By frequency in the sample, this clone is large. V gene TRBV27 combines with J gene TRBJ1-2; a possible D gene is TRBD1 (5 bases). The CDR3 is 15 residues long. Germline CDR1 reads MNHEY; CDR2 reads SMNVEV (reference sequence). Trimming stripped 2 bases from V and 6 bases from J, with 16 bases between. The CDR3, as DNA: TGTGCCAGCAGTTTAACAAGGGGACTACTGAATGGCTACACCTTC. This codes for CASSLTRGLLNGYTF.

The chain carries TRBV29-1 and TRBJ1-3; D gene unclear. With 3 bases removed from V and 4 bases from J, the gap between germline ends came to 7 bases. The CDR3 is 12 amino acids. CDR1 SQVTM and CDR2 ANQGSEA come from the germline V gene. For the CDR3, the DNA is TGCAGCGTTGAGAGCCGGGGAAACACCATATATTTT. Amino acid sequence: CSVESRGNTIYF.

This chain joins TRBV5-1 and TRBJ2-7, with D possibly matching TRBD2 (6 bases). The V gene's germline CDR1 is SGHRS and CDR2 YFSETQ. V was cut by 0 bases and J by 3 bases, with 16 bases left in between. This CDR3 contains 16 residues. CDR3 DNA: TGCGCCAGCAGCTTGGCCGGGACCGGGGGTAACTACGAGCAGTACTTC. It encodes CASSLAGTGGNYEQYF.

The V call is TRBV30, the J call TRBJ2-7, with D possibly TRBD1 on 6 matching bases. V gave up 1 base and J gave up 7 bases, with 11 bases separating them. Germline assignment: CDR1 GTSNPN and CDR2 SVGIG (reference sequence). The CDR3 loop spans 12 amino acids. For the CDR3, the DNA is TGTGCCTGGAGTGAACAGGGCAGGGAGCAGTACTTC. Its protein product is CAWSEQGREQYF.

The chain has TRBV7-8 and TRBJ2-7, with 7 nucleotides matching TRBD1. Trimming removed 7 bases from V and 6 bases from J; junction bases left unmatched: 6. The CDR3 runs to 12 residues. Germline V CDR1 and CDR2: SGHVS, FQNEAQ. CDR3 amino acids: CASIHRGGEQYF. CDR3 DNA: TGTGCCAGCATCCACAGGGGTGGCGAGCAGTACTTC.

The rearrangement joins TRBV19 to TRBJ2-2; D unresolved. Germline assignment: CDR1 LNHDA and CDR2 SQIVND (reference sequence). The CDR3 has 14 amino acids. Trimming shortened V by 1 base and J by 6 bases, and 9 bases separated the two germline ends. The CDR3: CASSIGSSAGELFF. The CDR3 DNA follows: TGTGCCAGTAGTATAGGGTCTAGTGCCGGGGAGCTGTTTTTT.

The CDR3 sequence: CASSESGNEQYF. The CDR3 DNA reads TGCGCCAGCAGTGAGTCTGGCAACGAGCAGTACTTC. The chain combines TRBV10-2 with TRBJ2-7; D remains ambiguous. In germline, CDR1 is WSHSY, CDR2 SAAADI. This CDR3 is 12 amino acids long. V was shortened by 0 bases and J by 5 bases, with 5 bases between the two germline ends.

The CDR3 protein is CASRLPGNQPQHF. In DNA form, the CDR3 reads TGTGCCAGCAGGCTCCCGGGAAATCAGCCCCAGCATTTT. The genes are TRBV6-6 and TRBJ1-5; D unresolved. Germline lookup yields CDR1 MNHNY and CDR2 SVGAGI (reference sequence). There are 13 residues in the CDR3. Trimming removed 6 bases from V and 4 bases from J, with 10 bases in between.

This chain connects TRBV5-4 to TRBJ2-1; perhaps TRBD2 as D (7 bases). Trimming shortened V by 0 bases and J by 0 bases, and 19 bases separated the two germline ends. Germline CDR1 is SGHNT and CDR2 is YYREEE (reference sequence). The CDR3 contains 19 residues. The CDR3: CASSLAQGGAYSSYNEQFF. The CDR3 region has the DNA TGTGCCAGCAGCTTGGCCCAAGGGGGGGCTTACAGCTCCTACAATGAGCAGTTCTTC.

V is TRBV6-6 and J is TRBJ1-1; 7 bases are shared with TRBD1. J was trimmed by 7 bases and V by 2 bases; bases with no gene match: 7. This CDR3 spans 14 amino acids. Germline loops: CDR1 MNHNY, CDR2 SVGAGI (reference sequence). This CDR3 is CASSYRGPDSEAFF. DNA for the CDR3: TGTGCCAGCAGTTACAGGGGGCCGGACAGTGAAGCTTTCTTT.

J is TRBJ1-1 and V is TRBV30; the D gene is possibly TRBD1 (5 bases). This CDR3 has 13 amino acids. Germline assignment: CDR1 GTSNPN and CDR2 SVGIG (reference sequence). V was trimmed by 1 base and J by 6 bases, leaving 12 bases between them. CDR3 sequence: CAWSALRGAEAFF. For the CDR3, the DNA is TGTGCCTGGAGTGCTTTGAGGGGCGCTGAAGCTTTCTTT.

This chain connects TRBV6-5 to TRBJ1-4, with a tentative D call TRBD1 (6 bases). This CDR3 has 14 amino acids. The germline gives CDR1 MNHEY, CDR2 SVGAGI. V shed 6 bases and J shed 6 bases, with 14 bases lying between them. The CDR3 DNA reads TGTGCCAGCAGCCAGGACAGAGAATATGAAAAACTGTTTTTT. Translation gives CASSQDREYEKLFF.

The chain joins TRBV6-1 to TRBJ2-5, with unresolved D. Trimming shortened V by 3 bases and J by 2 bases, and 7 bases separated the two germline ends. The CDR3 loop spans 13 amino acids. Germline loops: CDR1 MNHNS, CDR2 SASEGT. The CDR3 DNA reads TGTGCCAGCAGTGATGGGTGGCAAGAGACCCAGTACTTC. It yields the protein CASSDGWQETQYF.

V and J are TRBV2 and TRBJ1-5, with D tentatively TRBD1 (6 bases). From germline, CDR1 is SNHLY and CDR2 FYNNEI. There are 13 residues in the CDR3. Trimming removed 6 bases from V and 5 bases from J, with 11 bases in between. CDR3: CASRGDNHQPQHF. The CDR3 nucleotides are TGTGCCAGCAGGGGGGACAACCATCAGCCCCAGCATTTT.

The chain recombines TRBV28 with TRBJ1-5; TRBD1 agrees at 7 bases. The CDR3 length is 16 residues. Germline CDR1 and CDR2: MDHEN and SYDVKM. J lost 3 bases, V lost 7 bases, and 12 bases had no gene match. The CDR3 spells CASTLGQGVPNQPQHF. The CDR3 coding sequence is TGTGCCAGCACCCTGGGGCAGGGGGTTCCCAATCAGCCCCAGCATTTT. Together with reference TRBV28 and TRBJ1-5, the CDR3 gives the full variable domain: DVKVTQSSRYLVKRTGEKVFLECVQDMDHENMFWYRQDPGLGLRLIYFSYDVKMKEKGDIPEGYSVSREKKERFSLILESASTNQTSMYLCASTLGQGVPNQPQHFGDGTRLSIL.

The chain is built from TRBV28 and TRBJ2-1; D unclear. The CDR3 is made up of 12 amino acids. Trimming removed 2 bases at V and 3 bases at J, with 2 bases between. Germline V gene sequence: CDR1 MDHEN, CDR2 SYDVKM. The CDR3, as DNA: TGTGCCAGCAGTTTACTCTACAATGAGCAGTTCTTC. This sequence encodes CASSLLYNEQFF.

The chain joins TRBV4-1 to TRBJ2-5; TRBD1 matches at 9 bases. V gave up 3 bases and J gave up 5 bases; unmatched junction bases: 4. CDR1 and CDR2 (germline): MGHRA, YSYEKL. This CDR3 comprises 14 residues. This CDR3 reads CASSHGTGWETQYF. CDR3 nucleotide sequence: TGCGCCAGCAGCCATGGGACAGGGTGGGAGACCCAGTACTTC.